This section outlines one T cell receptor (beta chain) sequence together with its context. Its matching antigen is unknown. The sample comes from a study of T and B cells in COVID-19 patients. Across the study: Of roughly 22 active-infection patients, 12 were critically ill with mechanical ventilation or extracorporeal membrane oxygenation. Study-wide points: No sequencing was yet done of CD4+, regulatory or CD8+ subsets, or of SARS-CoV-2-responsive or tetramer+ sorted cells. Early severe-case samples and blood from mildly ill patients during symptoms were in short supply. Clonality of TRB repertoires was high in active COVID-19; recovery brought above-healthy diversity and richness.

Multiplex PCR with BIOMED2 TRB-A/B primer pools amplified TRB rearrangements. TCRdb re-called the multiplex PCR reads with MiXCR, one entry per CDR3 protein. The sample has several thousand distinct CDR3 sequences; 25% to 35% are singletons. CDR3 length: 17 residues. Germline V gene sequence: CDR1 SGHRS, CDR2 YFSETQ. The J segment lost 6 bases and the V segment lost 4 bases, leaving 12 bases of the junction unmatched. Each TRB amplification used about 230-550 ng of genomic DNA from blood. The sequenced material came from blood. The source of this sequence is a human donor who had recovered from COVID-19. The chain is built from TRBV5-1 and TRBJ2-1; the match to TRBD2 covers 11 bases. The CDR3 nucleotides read TGCGCCAGCAGCCCCCACCCGACTAGCGGGGAAGCCAATGAGCAGTTCTTC. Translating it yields CASSPHPTSGEANEQFF.